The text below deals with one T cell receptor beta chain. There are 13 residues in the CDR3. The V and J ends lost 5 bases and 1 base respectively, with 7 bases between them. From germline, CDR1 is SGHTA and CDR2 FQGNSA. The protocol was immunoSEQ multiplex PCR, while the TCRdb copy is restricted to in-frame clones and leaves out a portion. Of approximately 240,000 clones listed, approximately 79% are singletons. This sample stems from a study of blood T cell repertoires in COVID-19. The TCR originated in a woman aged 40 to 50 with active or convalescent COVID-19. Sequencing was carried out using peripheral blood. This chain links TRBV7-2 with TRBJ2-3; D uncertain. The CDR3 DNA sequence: TGTGCCAGCAGCCCAGAACGCACAGATACGCAGTATTTT. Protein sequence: CASSPERTDTQYF. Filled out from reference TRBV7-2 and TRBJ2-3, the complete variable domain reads GAGVSQSPSNKVTEKGKDVELRCDPISGHTALYWYRQSLGQGLEFLIYFQGNSAPDKSGLPSDRFSAERTGGSVSTLTIQRTQQEDSAVYLCASSPERTDTQYFGPGTRLTVL.